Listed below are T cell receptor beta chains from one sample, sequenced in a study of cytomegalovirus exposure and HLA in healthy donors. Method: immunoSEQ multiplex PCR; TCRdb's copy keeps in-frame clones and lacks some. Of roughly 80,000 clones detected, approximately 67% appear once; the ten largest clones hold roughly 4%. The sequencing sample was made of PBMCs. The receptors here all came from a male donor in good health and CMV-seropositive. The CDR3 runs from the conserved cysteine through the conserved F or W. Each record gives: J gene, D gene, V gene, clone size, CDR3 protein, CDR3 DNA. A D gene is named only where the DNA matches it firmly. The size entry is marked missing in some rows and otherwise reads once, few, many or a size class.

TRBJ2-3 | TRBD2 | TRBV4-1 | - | CASSHDPGGSTDTQYF | TGCGCCAGCAGCCATGACCCGGGGGGAAGTACAGATACGCAGTATTTT
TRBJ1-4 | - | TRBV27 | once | CASSLPRSPTNEKLFF | TGTGCCAGCAGTTTACCACGGAGTCCAACTAATGAAAAACTGTTTTTT
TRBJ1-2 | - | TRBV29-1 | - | CSVELGYSGGYPF | TGCAGCGTTGAGCTGGGTTACTCGGGAGGCTACCCCTTC
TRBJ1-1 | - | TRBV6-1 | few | CASSVQGATEAFF | TGTGCCAGCAGTGTACAGGGAGCCACTGAAGCTTTCTTT
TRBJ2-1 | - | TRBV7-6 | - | CASSKNRDKEQFF | TGTGCCAGCAGCAAAAACAGGGACAAAGAGCAGTTCTTC
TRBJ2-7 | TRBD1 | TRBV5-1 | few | CASRAQGQVHEQYF | TGCGCCAGCAGGGCGCAGGGACAGGTCCACGAGCAGTACTTC
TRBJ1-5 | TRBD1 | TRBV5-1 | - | CASSHGQGDNPPQHF | TGCGCCAGCAGCCACGGACAGGGAGATAATCCGCCCCAGCATTTT
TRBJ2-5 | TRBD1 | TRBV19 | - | CASSIAGQGKYF | TGTGCCAGTAGTATAGCCGGACAGGGAAAGTACTTC
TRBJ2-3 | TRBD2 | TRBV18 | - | CASSPRLAGGKDTQYF | TGTGCCAGCTCACCCCGACTAGCGGGGGGCAAAGATACGCAGTATTTT
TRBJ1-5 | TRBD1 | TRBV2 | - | CASTVEGGRQPQHF | TGTGCCAGCACGGTTGAAGGGGGCAGGCAGCCCCAGCATTTT
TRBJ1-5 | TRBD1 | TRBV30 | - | CAWGQGAGQPQHF | TGTGCCTGGGGACAGGGGGCTGGACAGCCCCAGCATTTT
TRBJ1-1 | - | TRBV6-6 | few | CASSYRGGPNTEAFF | TGTGCCAGCAGTTACCGCGGGGGCCCTAACACTGAAGCTTTCTTT
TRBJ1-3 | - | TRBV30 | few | CAWSVLSGNTIYF | TGTGCCTGGAGTGTTCTCTCTGGAAACACCATATATTTT
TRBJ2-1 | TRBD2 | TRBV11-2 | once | CASSLVAGRSYNEQFF | TGTGCCAGCAGCTTGGTAGCGGGTCGCTCCTACAATGAGCAGTTCTTC
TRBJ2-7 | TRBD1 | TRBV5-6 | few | CASSLAYRTGNSYEQYF | TGTGCCAGCAGCTTGGCCTACAGGACAGGCAACTCCTACGAGCAGTACTTC
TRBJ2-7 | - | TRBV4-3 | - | CASSQGAGVRYEQYF | TGCGCCAGCAGCCAAGGGGCAGGGGTAAGGTACGAGCAGTACTTC
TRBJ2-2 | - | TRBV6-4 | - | CASSAVRGAYTGELFF | TGTGCCAGCAGTGCTGTAAGGGGCGCCTACACCGGGGAGCTGTTTTTT
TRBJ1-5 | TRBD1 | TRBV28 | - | CASREGTVGNQPQHF | TGTGCCAGCAGGGAAGGGACAGTAGGTAATCAGCCCCAGCATTTT
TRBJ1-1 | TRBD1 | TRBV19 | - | CASSIGDRGRTEAFF | TGTGCCAGTAGTATTGGGGACAGGGGGCGAACTGAAGCTTTCTTT
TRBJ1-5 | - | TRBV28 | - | CASSGPGGGSNQPQHF | TGTGCCAGCAGCGGCCCGGGGGGGGGAAGCAATCAGCCCCAGCATTTT
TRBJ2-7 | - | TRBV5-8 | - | CASSPGSHFSSFSYEQYF | TGTGCCAGCAGTCCCGGGTCCCACTTCTCCTCCTTCTCCTACGAGCAGTACTTC
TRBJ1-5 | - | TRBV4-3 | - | CASSQDPQGGSNQPQHF | TGCGCCAGCAGCCAAGATCCACAAGGGGGAAGCAATCAGCCCCAGCATTTT
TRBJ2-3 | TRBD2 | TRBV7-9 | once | CASSHFGGARGTDTQYF | TGTGCCAGCAGCCATTTCGGGGGGGCCAGGGGCACAGATACGCAGTATTTT
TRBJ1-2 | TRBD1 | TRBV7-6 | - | CASSGDRGPSGYTF | TGTGCCAGCAGCGGGGACAGGGGCCCATCTGGCTACACCTTC
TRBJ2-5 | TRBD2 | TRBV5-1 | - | CASKPSGGEETQYF | TGCGCCAGTAAGCCTAGCGGGGGGGAAGAGACCCAGTACTTC
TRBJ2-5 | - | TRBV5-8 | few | CASSLANGQETQYF | TGTGCCAGCAGCTTGGCCAACGGGCAAGAGACCCAGTACTTC
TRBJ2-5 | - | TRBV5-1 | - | CASSLAVGSQETQYF | TGCGCCAGCAGCTTGGCCGTGGGGAGCCAAGAGACCCAGTACTTC
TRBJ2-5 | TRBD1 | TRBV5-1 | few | CASSQDRGKTQYF | TGCGCCAGCAGCCAGGACAGGGGGAAGACCCAGTACTTC
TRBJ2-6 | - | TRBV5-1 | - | CASSLGTGFSGANVLTF | TGCGCCAGCAGCTTGGGTACAGGGTTTTCTGGGGCCAACGTCCTGACTTTC